Following are 7 T cell receptor beta chains from one sample sequenced in a study of T cell responses to AZD1222 COVID-19 vaccine. Clones were read by immunoSEQ multiplex PCR, and TCRdb kept only the in-frame ones, dropping some. The sample consists of some 120,000 clones, 87% of them appearing once. The sample consisted of peripheral blood, taken on day 0 of AZD1222 vaccination. The receptors stem from an adult in good health.

The chain's CDR3 is CASSLGGFQETQYF. CDR3 DNA: TGTGCCAGCAGCTTGGGGGGGTTCCAAGAGACCCAGTACTTC. The chain joins TRBV5-4 to TRBJ2-5; either TRBD1 or TRBD2 may supply D (5 bases each). The CDR3 sequence is 14 residues long. The germline gives CDR1 SGHNT, CDR2 YYREEE (reference sequence). Between the trimmed V and J ends, which lost 0 bases and 1 base, there was a span of 7 bases.

The J gene is TRBJ2-5, the V gene TRBV5-1, with D uncertain. V was pared by 4 bases and J by 5 bases, with 18 bases between. Germline CDR1 and CDR2: SGHRS and YFSETQ. There are 15 residues in the CDR3. The DNA for the CDR3 is TGCGCCAGCAGCCCGGCCCCCCTCGGCGTGGAGACCCAGTACTTC. This sequence encodes CASSPAPLGVETQYF.

This chain uses TRBV7-8 with TRBJ2-7; possible D gene TRBD1, 5 bases. Germline CDR1 is SGHVS and CDR2 is FQNEAQ. V was shortened by 1 base and J by 4 bases, with 11 bases between the two germline ends. CDR3 size: 14 residues. The CDR3 loop reads CASSLGRALYEQYF. CDR3 in DNA: TGTGCCAGCAGCTTAGGCAGGGCGCTTTACGAGCAGTACTTC.

The V gene is TRBV5-4, the J gene TRBJ1-1; D remains unclear. Germline lookup yields CDR1 SGHNT and CDR2 YYREEE (reference sequence). This CDR3 has 13 residues. The V gene lost 1 base and the J gene lost 3 bases, with 7 bases spanning the gap. CDR3 amino acids: CASSLIGDTEAFF. Here the CDR3 DNA reads TGTGCCAGCAGCTTGATTGGGGACACTGAAGCTTTCTTT.

V and J are TRBV7-9 and TRBJ1-2; D gene ambiguous. Trimming left V 1 base short and J 2 bases short, with 8 bases between. The CDR3 is 14 residues long. Germline CDR1 is SEHNR and CDR2 is FQNEAQ (reference sequence). The CDR3 DNA is TGTGCCAGCAGCTTAGAGGGCCCGAACTATGGCTACACCTTC. Amino acids: CASSLEGPNYGYTF.

The V call is TRBV3-1 (or the pseudogene TRBV3-2), the J call TRBJ2-6; unclear D gene. Trimming stripped 7 bases from V and 0 bases from J, with 4 bases between. The CDR3 sequence is 13 residues long. CDR1 and CDR2 (germline): LGHDT, YNNKEL (reference sequence). The CDR3 sequence is CASTSSGANVLTF. In DNA form, the CDR3 reads TGTGCCAGCACTTCCTCTGGGGCCAACGTCCTGACTTTC.

The rearrangement uses TRBV28 and TRBJ1-1; D gene uncertain. Trimming removed 1 base at V and 1 base at J, with 7 bases between. CDR3 length: 14 residues. Per the germline V gene, CDR1 is MDHEN and CDR2 is SYDVKM. CDR3 residues: CASSLSTPNTEAFF. CDR3 in DNA: TGTGCCAGCAGTTTATCTACACCGAACACTGAAGCTTTCTTT.